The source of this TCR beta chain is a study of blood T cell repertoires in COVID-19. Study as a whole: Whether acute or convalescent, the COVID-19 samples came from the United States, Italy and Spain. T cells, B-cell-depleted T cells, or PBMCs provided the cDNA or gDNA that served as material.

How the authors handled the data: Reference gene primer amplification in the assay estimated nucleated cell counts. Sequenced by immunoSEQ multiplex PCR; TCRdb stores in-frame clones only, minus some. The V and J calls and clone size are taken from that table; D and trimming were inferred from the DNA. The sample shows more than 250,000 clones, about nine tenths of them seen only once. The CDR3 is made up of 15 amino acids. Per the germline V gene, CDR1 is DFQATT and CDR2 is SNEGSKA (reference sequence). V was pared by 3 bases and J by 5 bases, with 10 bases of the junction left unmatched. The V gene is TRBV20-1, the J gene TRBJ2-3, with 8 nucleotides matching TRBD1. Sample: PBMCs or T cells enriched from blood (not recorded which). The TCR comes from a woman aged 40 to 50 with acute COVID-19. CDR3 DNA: TGCAGTGCTAGTGTAAGACAGGGGTTTGTAGATACGCAGTATTTT. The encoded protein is CSASVRQGFVDTQYF.